Presented here are 25 T cell receptor beta chains from one specimen sequenced in a study of Ad26.COV2.S vaccination and SARS-CoV-2 variants. The sample's treatment: some 19 received Ad26.COV2.S at low or high dose, single or two shots; about 5 received placebo; per-sample allocation not given. Sampling was done on day 63 after the first vaccine or placebo injection. Here immunoSEQ multiplex PCR was the method, and the copy in TCRdb shows in-frame clones only, minus some. This table holds just over 350,000 clones, around 83% found once. Sequencing used peripheral blood, obtained in a trial of Ad26.COV2.S vaccine versus placebo. The receptor source for this set is a person aged 18-60 years who received the Ad26.COV2.S COVID-19 vaccine or a placebo.

The chain is built from TRBV7-6 and TRBJ1-3, with no clear D. The CDR3 totals 14 residues. Germline V CDR1 and CDR2: SGHVS, FNYEAQ. V gave up 2 bases and J gave up 3 bases, with 8 bases separating them. CDR3 amino acids: CASSLTVYGNTIYF. DNA for the CDR3: TGTGCCAGCAGCTTAACGGTCTATGGAAACACCATATATTTT.

The gene calls are TRBV2 and TRBJ2-1; TRBD2 might be the D (7 bases). Trimming pared 4 bases from V and 10 bases from J, leaving 17 bases between. Per the germline V gene, CDR1 is SNHLY and CDR2 is FYNNEI. This CDR3 comprises 14 residues. CDR3 nucleotides: TGTGCCAGCAGTGGCGTGGGGGGGCGCGGGGAGCAGTTCTTC. Its translation is CASSGVGGRGEQFF.

The chain employs TRBV5-5 and TRBJ1-2, with unresolved D. Trimming removed 2 bases at V and 4 bases at J, with 15 bases between. The CDR3 covers 15 residues. Germline V gene sequence: CDR1 SGHKS, CDR2 YYEKEE (reference sequence). The CDR3 loop is CASSLRSETVYGYTF. Here the CDR3 DNA reads TGTGCCAGCAGCTTACGATCGGAGACGGTCTATGGCTACACCTTC. Combining the CDR3 with reference TRBV5-5 and TRBJ1-2 gives the whole variable domain DAGVTQSPTHLIKTRGQQVTLRCSPISGHKSVSWYQQVLGQGPQFIFQYYEKEERGRGNFPDRFSARQFPNYSSELNVNALLLGDSALYLCASSLRSETVYGYTFGSGTRLTVV.

This rearrangement joins TRBV5-4 to TRBJ2-5; D possibly matches TRBD1 or TRBD2 (5 bases each). In germline, CDR1 is SGHNT, CDR2 YYREEE (reference sequence). The CDR3 is 14 amino acids. The ends were cut back, 4 bases at V and 2 bases at J, with 12 bases in the middle. The CDR3 loop reads CASSGDGGQETQYF. As DNA, the CDR3 is TGTGCCAGCAGCGGAGATGGGGGACAAGAGACCCAGTACTTC.

The chain is built from TRBV3-1 (or the pseudogene TRBV3-2) and TRBJ2-7; TRBD2 is a possible D gene (6 bases). The CDR3 loop spans 15 amino acids. Germline lookup yields CDR1 LGHDT and CDR2 YNNKEL (reference sequence). V dropped 4 bases and J dropped 2 bases, with 15 bases sitting between them. CDR3 nucleotides: TGTGCCAGCAGCCCTAAAGGACTACTTCCCTACGAGCAGTACTTC. Its protein product is CASSPKGLLPYEQYF.

This clone was seen more than once but under ten times. The chain links TRBV5-1 to TRBJ2-7; a weak D match, TRBD1 (6 bases). The germline CDR1 and CDR2 sequences are SGHRS and YFSETQ. The CDR3 totals 13 residues. Between the trimmed V and J ends, which lost 4 bases and 0 bases, there was a span of 8 bases. CDR3 coding DNA: TGCGCCAGCAGCGAGGACAGCTCCTACGAGCAGTACTTC. It translates to CASSEDSSYEQYF.

This clone is a singleton in its sample. This chain uses TRBV19 with TRBJ1-5; TRBD1 matches at 8 bases. The germline V gene encodes CDR1 LNHDA and CDR2 SQIVND (reference sequence). The CDR3 contains 17 residues. V shed 1 base and J 6 bases; nucleotides not matched to a gene: 11. This chain's CDR3 is CASSIGPGQGWTQPQHF. CDR3 DNA sequence: TGTGCCAGTAGTATAGGCCCCGGACAGGGTTGGACTCAGCCCCAGCATTTT. The variable domain in full, completed from reference TRBV19 and TRBJ1-5, reads DGGITQSPKYLFRKEGQNVTLSCEQNLNHDAMYWYRQDPGQGLRLIYYSQIVNDFQKGDIAEGYSVSREKKESFPLTVTSAQKNPTAFYLCASSIGPGQGWTQPQHFGDGTRLSIL.

The chain joins TRBV30 to TRBJ1-4, with D unresolved. This CDR3 is built from 14 residues. Germline V gene sequence: CDR1 GTSNPN, CDR2 SVGIG (reference sequence). Trimming cost V 4 bases and J 0 bases, with 9 bases left between them. The CDR3 nucleotides are TGTGCCTGGAAGTCCCCCTCAACTAATGAAAAACTGTTTTTT. Translating it yields CAWKSPSTNEKLFF.

The chain is built from TRBV5-1 and TRBJ2-7, with unresolved D. Trimming took off 0 bases at V and 6 bases at J, with 10 bases between the two ends. The CDR3 spans 13 residues. Germline CDR1 SGHRS, CDR2 YFSETQ. CDR3 DNA: TGCGCCAGCAGCTTGGCCTTGGAGACCGAGCAGTACTTC. Translated, it gives CASSLALETEQYF. The variable domain in full, completed from reference TRBV5-1 and TRBJ2-7, reads KAGVTQTPRYLIKTRGQQVTLSCSPISGHRSVSWYQQTPGQGLQFLFEYFSETQRNKGNFPGRFSGRQFSNSRSEMNVSTLELGDSALYLCASSLALETEQYFGPGTRLTVT.

The gene calls are TRBV14 and TRBJ2-1, with D perhaps TRBD1 (6 bases). CDR1 and CDR2 from the germline V gene are SGHDN and FVKESK. Deletions cut 0 bases from V and 3 bases from J, with 9 bases between. The CDR3 is 15 residues long. CDR3 coding DNA: TGTGCCAGCAGCCAAGAAGGACAGTACTACAATGAGCAGTTCTTC. It specifies CASSQEGQYYNEQFF. Using reference TRBV14 and TRBJ2-1 for the parts outside the CDR3, the full variable domain is EAGVTQFPSHSVIEKGQTVTLRCDPISGHDNLYWYRRVMGKEIKFLLHFVKESKQDESGMPNNRFLAERTGGTYSTLKVQPAELEDSGVYFCASSQEGQYYNEQFFGPGTRLTVL.

This clone turned up a few times. The chain couples TRBV5-1 to TRBJ2-3, with 15 nucleotides matching TRBD2. Germline CDR1 SGHRS, CDR2 YFSETQ. The CDR3 consists of 17 residues. V lost 1 base, J lost 4 bases, and 4 bases stayed unmatched. The CDR3 DNA is TGCGCCAGCAGCTTGCAGGGACTAGCGGGAGGTGCAGATACGCAGTATTTT. Encoded protein: CASSLQGLAGGADTQYF.

The chain couples TRBV27 to TRBJ2-7; 13 bases map to TRBD2. Germline V gene sequence: CDR1 MNHEY, CDR2 SMNVEV (reference sequence). CDR3 length: 14 amino acids. V gave up 0 bases and J gave up 12 bases; unmatched junction bases: 5. CDR3 amino acids: CASSLSRLAGGLYF. Written as DNA, the CDR3 is TGTGCCAGCAGTTTATCAAGACTAGCGGGAGGACTGTACTTC.

V is TRBV6-4 and J is TRBJ2-1; maybe TRBD2 (5 bases). V lost 3 bases and J lost 10, with 16 bases in between. Germline V gene data show CDR1 as MRHNA and CDR2 as SNTAGT. The CDR3 sequence is 14 residues long. CDR3 sequence: CASSESGRPGEQFF. CDR3 sequence (DNA): TGTGCCAGCAGTGAAAGCGGCCGCCCGGGGGAGCAGTTCTTC.

The CDR3 loop is CASSAQGLDYNEQFF. CDR3 DNA: TGTGCCAGCTCAGCCCAGGGACTAGACTACAATGAGCAGTTCTTC. The V gene is TRBV18, the J gene TRBJ2-1, with TRBD2 matching over 8 bases. The CDR3 length is 15 residues. The V gene end was trimmed by 5 bases and the J gene end by 3 bases; junction bases not matched to a gene: 6. Germline V gives CDR1 KGHSH, CDR2 LQKENI.

This clone occurred many times. The chain uses TRBV19 and TRBJ1-1, with 8 bases lining up with TRBD1. In germline, CDR1 is LNHDA, CDR2 SQIVND (reference sequence). The CDR3 runs to 17 residues. Trimming removed 1 base from V and 5 bases from J; junction bases left unmatched: 12. The CDR3 loop reads CASSIANGRGRGTEAFF. The CDR3 bases are TGTGCCAGTAGTATAGCTAACGGCAGGGGGCGAGGGACTGAAGCTTTCTTT.

The genes are TRBV5-1 and TRBJ1-2; a possible D gene is TRBD1 (5 bases). This CDR3 contains 16 residues. Germline loops: CDR1 SGHRS, CDR2 YFSETQ. The V and J ends lost 0 bases and 4 bases respectively, with 16 bases between them. The CDR3 loop reads CASSLGGAASGYGYTF. For the CDR3, the DNA is TGCGCCAGCAGCTTGGGGGGCGCCGCGTCCGGCTATGGCTACACCTTC. Full variable domain (missing parts from reference TRBV5-1 and TRBJ1-2): KAGVTQTPRYLIKTRGQQVTLSCSPISGHRSVSWYQQTPGQGLQFLFEYFSETQRNKGNFPGRFSGRQFSNSRSEMNVSTLELGDSALYLCASSLGGAASGYGYTFGSGTRLTVV.

The chain links TRBV7-2 to TRBJ2-7, with TRBD2 matching 9 bases. Trimming took 1 base from V and 12 from J; bases not matched to a gene: 10. The CDR3 contains 14 residues. Germline V gene data show CDR1 as SGHTA and CDR2 as FQGNSA. This CDR3 reads CASSLVHSGSAGYF. The CDR3 bases are TGTGCCAGCAGCTTAGTCCATAGCGGGAGCGCCGGGTACTTC.

This rearrangement joins TRBV7-2 to TRBJ2-1; 12 bases map to TRBD2. CDR3 length equals 16 residues. Germline V gene data show CDR1 as SGHTA and CDR2 as FQGNSA. V was clipped by 4 bases and J by 9 bases; unmatched bases: 10. The CDR3 loop reads CASSSKTSGSLGEQFF. The CDR3 DNA is TGTGCCAGCAGCTCGAAGACTAGCGGGAGTCTCGGTGAGCAGTTCTTC.

The V gene is TRBV15, the J gene TRBJ1-2; no clear D gene. The CDR3 has 20 amino acids. CDR1 is LNHNV, CDR2 YYDKDF, per germline (reference sequence). Trimming removed 0 bases at V and 5 bases at J, with 28 bases between. DNA for the CDR3: TGTGCCACCAGCAGAGATGTGGTACCCGGATCTATCCTCATCTTGTATGGCTACACCTTC. Its translation: CATSRDVVPGSILILYGYTF.

The chain couples TRBV19 to TRBJ2-7, with D maybe TRBD1 (6 bases). The germline V gene has CDR1 LNHDA and CDR2 SQIVND (reference sequence). CDR3 size: 14 residues. The V gene lost 3 bases and the J gene lost 5 bases, with 14 bases spanning the gap. CDR3 sequence (DNA): TGTGCCAGTAGTATTGGCAGGGGCATGGACGAGCAGTACTTC. Encoded protein: CASSIGRGMDEQYF.

There are many counts of this clone. V usage is TRBV6-5 and J usage is TRBJ2-5; D is undetermined. Between the trimmed V and J ends, which lost 0 bases and 3 bases, there was a span of 5 bases. CDR3 length: 13 amino acids. Germline CDR1 and CDR2: MNHEY and SVGAGI. CDR3 in DNA: TGTGCCAGCAGTTACTCGAGTGAAGAGACCCAGTACTTC. This gives the protein CASSYSSEETQYF.

The V call is TRBV3-1 (or the pseudogene TRBV3-2), the J call TRBJ2-3; TRBD1 agrees at 8 bases. Germline CDR1 and CDR2: LGHDT and YNNKEL (reference sequence). Trimming at V came to 4 bases and at J to 3 bases, leaving 12 bases not matched to a gene. This CDR3 is 17 amino acids long. The CDR3 DNA is TGTGCCAGCAGCCCCCCCCGGACAGGGCCTTCTACAGATACGCAGTATTTT. It codes for CASSPPRTGPSTDTQYF.

The chain is built from TRBV3-1 (or the pseudogene TRBV3-2) and TRBJ2-1, with D perhaps TRBD1 (5 bases). Looked up from germline, CDR1 is LGHDT and CDR2 is YNNKEL (reference sequence). There are 14 residues in the CDR3. V lost 0 bases and J lost 6, with 9 bases in between. The CDR3 reads CASSQDRRGNEQFF. In DNA, the CDR3 is TGTGCCAGCAGCCAAGACCGAAGGGGCAATGAGCAGTTCTTC.

This clone was seen a few times. The CDR3 protein is CASGFWGGRANEQFF. The CDR3, as DNA: TGTGCTAGTGGTTTCTGGGGAGGGCGGGCCAATGAGCAGTTCTTC. The chain combines TRBV12-5 with TRBJ2-1, with 7 positions matching TRBD2. Trimming at V came to 3 bases and at J to 6 bases, leaving 8 bases not matched to a gene. Germline CDR1 reads LGHNT; CDR2 reads FRNRAP. There are 15 residues in the CDR3.

This chain joins TRBV7-9 and TRBJ2-2; D is uncertain. The V gene's germline CDR1 is SEHNR and CDR2 FQNEAQ (reference sequence). CDR3 length equals 16 residues. Trimming stripped 5 bases from V and 0 bases from J, with 13 bases between. The CDR3 DNA follows: TGTGCCAGCAGCATCACGATCGGAACGAACACCGGGGAGCTGTTTTTT. Encoded protein: CASSITIGTNTGELFF.